This record looks at one TCR beta chain sequence and its context. The data belong to a study of blood T cell repertoires in COVID-19. The junction had 7 bases not matched to a gene; V was cut back by 1 base and J by 6 bases. Germline V CDR1 and CDR2: LGHNA, YNFKEQ. The CDR3 runs 15 residues. Assay used: immunoSEQ multiplex PCR; TCRdb lists only in-frame clones, some missing. The sample lists hundreds of thousands of clones, nearly 90% occurring once. Sequencing was done on a sample of peripheral blood. The chain links TRBV4-2 to TRBJ1-2, with 8 positions matching TRBD1. This clonotype was sampled from a human donor in a cohort sampled during active COVID-19. CDR3 sequence: CASSQAPGTGHGYTF. The CDR3 bases are TGTGCCAGCAGCCAAGCCCCCGGGACAGGCCATGGCTACACCTTC.